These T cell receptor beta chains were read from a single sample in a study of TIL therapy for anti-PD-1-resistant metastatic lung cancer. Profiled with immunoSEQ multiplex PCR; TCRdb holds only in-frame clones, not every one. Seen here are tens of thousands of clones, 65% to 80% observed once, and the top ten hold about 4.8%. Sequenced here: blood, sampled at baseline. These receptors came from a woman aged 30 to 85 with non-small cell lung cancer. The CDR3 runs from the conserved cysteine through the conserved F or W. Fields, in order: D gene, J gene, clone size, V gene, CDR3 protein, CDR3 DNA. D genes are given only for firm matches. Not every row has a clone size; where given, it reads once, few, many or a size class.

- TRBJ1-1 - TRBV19 CARPVIQTEAFF TGTGCCAGACCCGTAATCCAAACTGAAGCTTTCTTT
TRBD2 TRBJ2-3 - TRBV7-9 CASSSLGLAGGPGTDTQYF TGTGCCAGCAGCTCCCTCGGACTAGCGGGAGGGCCTGGCACAGATACGCAGTATTTT
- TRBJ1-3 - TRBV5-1 CASSLDLSSGNTIYF TGCGCCAGCAGCCTAGACCTGAGCTCTGGAAACACCATATATTTT
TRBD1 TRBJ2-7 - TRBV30 CAWSTGGNYEQYF TGTGCCTGGAGTACAGGGGGAAACTACGAGCAGTACTTC
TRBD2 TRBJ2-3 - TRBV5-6 CASTLVGLGGTDTQYF TGTGCCAGCACCCTTGTGGGACTAGGGGGCACAGATACGCAGTATTTT
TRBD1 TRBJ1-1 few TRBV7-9 CASATTGGMRDTEAFF TGTGCCAGCGCAACGACAGGGGGGATGAGGGACACTGAAGCTTTCTTT
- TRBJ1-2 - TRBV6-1 CASSLGRYGYTF TGTGCCAGCAGTTTGGGAAGGTATGGCTACACCTTC
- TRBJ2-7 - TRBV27 CASSLFGQSYEQYF TGTGCCAGCAGTTTATTCGGACAGTCCTACGAGCAGTACTTC
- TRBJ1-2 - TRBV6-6 CASSATNYGYTF TGTGCCAGCAGCGCTACCAACTATGGCTACACCTTC
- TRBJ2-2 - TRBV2 CASSVFPNTGELFF TGTGCCAGCAGTGTCTTCCCGAACACCGGGGAGCTGTTTTTT
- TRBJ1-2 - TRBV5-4 CASRLGWGTYGYTF TGTGCCAGCAGACTTGGCTGGGGGACTTATGGCTACACCTTC
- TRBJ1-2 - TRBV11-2 CASSLDLPNYGYTF TGTGCCAGCAGCTTAGATCTTCCAAACTATGGCTACACCTTC
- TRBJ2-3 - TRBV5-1 CASRPGAGPLPTDTQYF TGCGCCAGCAGACCCGGGGCAGGGCCCTTACCCACAGATACGCAGTATTTT
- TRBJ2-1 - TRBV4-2 CASSQDRAEGDEQFF TGTGCCAGCAGCCAAGATCGCGCTGAAGGGGATGAGCAGTTCTTC
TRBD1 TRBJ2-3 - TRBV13 CASSLGDRGHTDTQYF TGTGCCAGCAGCTTAGGCGACAGGGGGCACACAGATACGCAGTATTTT
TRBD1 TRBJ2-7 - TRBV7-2 CASTIQGPTYEQYF TGTGCCAGCACCATACAGGGGCCCACCTACGAGCAGTACTTC
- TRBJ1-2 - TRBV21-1 CASSIRGTDYGYTF TGTGCCAGCAGCATAAGGGGGACCGACTATGGCTACACCTTC
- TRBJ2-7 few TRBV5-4 CASSSPGTLYEQYF TGTGCCAGCAGCTCGCCCGGGACACTCTACGAGCAGTACTTC
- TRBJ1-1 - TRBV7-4 CASSEDRKAFF TGTGCCAGCAGCGAAGACAGGAAGGCTTTCTTT
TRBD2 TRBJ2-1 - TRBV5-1 CASTLLSGSSYNEQFF TGCGCCAGCACCCTTCTCAGCGGGAGCTCCTACAATGAGCAGTTCTTC
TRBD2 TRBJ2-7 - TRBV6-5 CASSWGTSGYEQYF TGTGCCAGCAGTTGGGGGACTAGCGGCTACGAGCAGTACTTC
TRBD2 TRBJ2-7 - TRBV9 CASSPYGTSRPSGEQYF TGTGCCAGCAGCCCCTATGGGACTAGCCGCCCCTCTGGCGAGCAGTACTTC
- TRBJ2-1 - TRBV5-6 CASSLVPGSDEQFF TGTGCCAGCAGCTTGGTTCCAGGGTCCGATGAGCAGTTCTTC
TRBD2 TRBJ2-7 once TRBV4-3 CASSQAGRGGLREQYF TGCGCCAGCAGCCAAGCTGGGCGGGGGGGCCTTCGCGAGCAGTACTTC
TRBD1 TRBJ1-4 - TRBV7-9 CASSSVQGGNEKLFF TGTGCCAGCAGCTCGGTACAGGGGGGTAATGAAAAACTGTTTTTT
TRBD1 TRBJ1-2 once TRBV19 CASIGDSVQGDYGYTF TGTGCCAGTATCGGGGACAGCGTTCAGGGGGACTATGGCTACACCTTC
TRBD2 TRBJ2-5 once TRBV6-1 CASSERASGSETQYF TGTGCCAGCAGTGAACGGGCTAGCGGGAGCGAGACCCAGTACTTC
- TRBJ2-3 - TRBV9 CASSVGSGWEPTDTQYF TGTGCCAGCAGCGTAGGAAGCGGTTGGGAACCCACAGATACGCAGTATTTT
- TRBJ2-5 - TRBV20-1 CSALGETQYF TGCAGTGCGCTAGGGGAGACCCAGTACTTC
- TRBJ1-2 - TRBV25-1 CASSEGSAGYTF TGTGCCAGCAGTGAAGGTTCGGCTGGCTACACCTTC
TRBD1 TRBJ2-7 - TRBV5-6 CASSLTGVHEQYF TGTGCCAGCAGCTTGACAGGGGTCCACGAGCAGTACTTC
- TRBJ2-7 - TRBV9 CASSPLTGSREQYF TGTGCCAGCAGCCCATTGACAGGCTCGCGCGAGCAGTACTTC
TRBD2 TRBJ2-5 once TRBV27 CASSLSASGTSWGETQYF TGTGCCAGCAGTTTATCGGCTAGCGGGACAAGTTGGGGGGAGACCCAGTACTTC
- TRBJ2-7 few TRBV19 CASSIRDQGEQYF TGTGCCAGTAGTATCAGGGACCAAGGGGAGCAGTACTTC
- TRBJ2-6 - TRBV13 CASSLDSSGANVLTF TGTGCCAGCAGCTTAGATAGCTCTGGGGCCAACGTCCTGACTTTC
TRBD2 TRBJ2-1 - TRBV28 CASSSRTSGKSYNEQFF TGTGCCAGCAGTTCCCGGACTAGCGGGAAATCCTACAATGAGCAGTTCTTC
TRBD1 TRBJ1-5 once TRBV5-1 CASSQQGASNQPQHF TGCGCCAGCAGCCAACAGGGGGCTTCCAATCAGCCCCAGCATTTT
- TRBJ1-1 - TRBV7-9 CASTFGAEAFF TGTGCCAGCACCTTTGGGGCTGAAGCTTTCTTT
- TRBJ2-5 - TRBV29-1 CSVEFSNGQETQYF TGCAGCGTTGAGTTTTCAAACGGACAAGAGACCCAGTACTTC
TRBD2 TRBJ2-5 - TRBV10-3 CAISQWTSGGEETQYF TGTGCCATCAGCCAATGGACTAGCGGGGGGGAAGAGACCCAGTACTTC
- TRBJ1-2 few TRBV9 CASSGRDHGSGYGYTF TGTGCCAGCAGCGGCCGGGACCACGGATCCGGCTATGGCTACACCTTC
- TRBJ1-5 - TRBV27 CASSPVSLGQPQHF TGTGCCAGCAGCCCCGTTTCCTTGGGTCAGCCCCAGCATTTT
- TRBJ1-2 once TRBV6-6 CASSFTEDYGYTF TGTGCCAGCAGTTTCACAGAAGACTATGGCTACACCTTC
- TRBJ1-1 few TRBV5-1 CASSLDGLNTEAFF TGCGCCAGCAGCTTGGACGGGTTGAACACTGAAGCTTTCTTT
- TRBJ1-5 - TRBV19 CASSQTGLNQPQHF TGTGCCAGTAGTCAAACAGGGCTCAATCAGCCCCAGCATTTT
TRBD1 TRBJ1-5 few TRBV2 CASNRGTGQPQHF TGTGCCAGCAACAGGGGAACGGGTCAGCCCCAGCATTTT
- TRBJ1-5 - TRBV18 CASAAGSNQPQHF TGTGCCAGCGCGGCGGGTAGCAATCAGCCCCAGCATTTT
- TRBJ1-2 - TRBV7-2 CASSEFTGEGYGYTF TGTGCCAGCAGCGAATTTACAGGAGAGGGCTATGGCTACACCTTC
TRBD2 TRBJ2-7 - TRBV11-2 CASSLVVGGSYEQYF TGTGCCAGCAGCTTAGTTGTGGGGGGGAGCTACGAGCAGTACTTC
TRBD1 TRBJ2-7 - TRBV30 CAWSTGGNYEQYF TGTGCCTGGAGTACAGGGGGAAACTACGAGCAGTACTTC
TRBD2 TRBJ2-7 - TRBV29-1 CSVDRGDEQYF TGCAGCGTTGACCGGGGGGACGAGCAGTACTTC